What follows is one T cell receptor beta chain and its context. What it recognizes is unknown. These data come from a study of cytomegalovirus exposure and HLA in healthy donors. General study results and limits: Earlier analysis looked at TCR beta V segments, and most were productive about 90% or about 30% of the time.

Trimming took 2 bases from V and 8 from J, leaving 12 bases between them. The CDR3 extends over 13 amino acids. Germline lookup yields CDR1 PRHDT and CDR2 FYEKMQ (reference sequence). 60 Vbeta and 13 Jbeta primers were used in PCR. Some clones are missing from TCRdb's copy, which holds only in-frame ones; the method was immunoSEQ multiplex PCR. This sample carries 85,000 to 90,000 clones, about three quarters of them seen once, and the ten largest clones take roughly a tenth. This clonotype was obtained from a man aged 25 to 40 in good health and CMV-seropositive. The chain combines TRBV13 with TRBJ1-2; D is ambiguous. Sequenced material: PBMCs. The CDR3 DNA follows: TGTGCCAGCAGCTTACGGGGAGGCGGGGGCTACACCTTC. Protein sequence: CASSLRGGGGYTF. The full variable domain, its missing parts supplied by reference TRBV13 and TRBJ1-2, is AAGVIQSPRHLIKEKRETATLKCYPIPRHDTVYWYQQGPGQDPQFLISFYEKMQSDKGSIPDRFSAQQFSDYHSELNMSSLELGDSALYFCASSLRGGGGYTFGSGTRLTVV.